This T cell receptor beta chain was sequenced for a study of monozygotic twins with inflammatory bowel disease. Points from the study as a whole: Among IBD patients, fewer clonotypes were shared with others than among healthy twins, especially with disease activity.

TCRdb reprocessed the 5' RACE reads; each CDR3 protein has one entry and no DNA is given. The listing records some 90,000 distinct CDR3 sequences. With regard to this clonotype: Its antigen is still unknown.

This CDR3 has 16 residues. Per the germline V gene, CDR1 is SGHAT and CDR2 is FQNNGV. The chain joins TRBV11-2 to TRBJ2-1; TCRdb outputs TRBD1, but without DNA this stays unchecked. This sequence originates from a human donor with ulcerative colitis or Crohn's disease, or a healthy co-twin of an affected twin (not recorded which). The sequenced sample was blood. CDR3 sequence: CASSFLRGGRRNEQFF.